This T cell receptor beta chain came from a study of blood T cell repertoires in COVID-19. A few counts support this clone. In the authors' methods: Nucleated cell counts were estimated from reference gene primer amplification. The repertoire was sequenced with immunoSEQ multiplex PCR; TCRdb's copy has only in-frame clones and lacks some. For V, J and clone size, that table is used; D and trimming come from the DNA. Altogether roughly 50,000 clones are present, about 90% being singletons, with the ten largest covering about 8%. Trimming removed 3 bases at V and 0 bases at J, with 11 bases between. The CDR3 contains 14 residues. Germline-derived CDR1 and CDR2 are DFQATT and SNEGSKA (reference sequence).

The receptor was isolated from a man aged 45-65 years with acute or convalescent COVID-19. The sequenced sample was peripheral blood. The J gene is TRBJ1-2, the V gene TRBV20-1; D call uncertain. CDR3 bases: TGCAGTGCTAGTCAGGCTCCAGCTAACTATGGCTACACCTTC. Amino acids: CSASQAPANYGYTF.